This T cell receptor (beta chain) was captured by sequencing in a study of regulatory T cells in long-lasting Graves disease. Time point in this sample: newly diagnosed GD, antithyroid drugs for less than 3 months. Preparation of the TCR library used RNA extracted from PBMCs. This clonotype occurred many times. In building TCR beta libraries, iRepertoire HTBI primers were used together with Arm-PCR of CDR3 regions. A single record per CDR3 protein comes from TCRdb applying MiXCR to the multiplex PCR reads. The repertoire includes around 480,000 distinct CDR3 sequences, approximately 16% of them detected once, and around a quarter sits in the top ten. CDR1 SGHAT and CDR2 FQNNGV come from the germline V gene. The CDR3 runs to 15 residues. V shed 0 bases and J shed 0 bases, with 8 bases lying between them. Separately, the same data were catalogued under a study of T cells in Graves' hyperthyroidism and ophthalmopathy. From that report: The HTBI set primed first-round TCR CDR3 RT-PCR.

The starting material was peripheral blood mononuclear cells (PBMCs), obtained at new diagnosis, from a patient treated with antithyroid drugs. V gene TRBV11-2 combines with J gene TRBJ1-2, with D hard to call. The clonotype comes from a middle-aged woman with Graves disease. CDR3 nucleotide sequence: TGTGCCAGCAGCTTAGATCCTGAAGCTAACTATGGCTACACCTTC. The encoded protein is CASSLDPEANYGYTF.